Below, 10 T cell receptor beta chains from the same sample are listed, as sequenced in a study of T-cell memory formation after mild COVID-19. From the 5' RACE reads, TCRdb called clonotypes with MiXCR, one entry per CDR3 protein. The table includes under 700,000 distinct CDR3 sequences, around 21% detected once. The sample was PBMCs or a T cell subset sorted from them (not recorded which). These receptors were obtained from an adult woman who had mild COVID-19 (a few samples of this study predate the infection). Cell type and time point are not known.

This rearrangement joins TRBV6-2 or TRBV6-3 to TRBJ2-1; a possible D gene is TRBD2 (7 bases). The CDR3 totals 15 residues. Germline CDR1 MNHEY, CDR2 SVGEGT. V was pared by 5 bases and J by 6 bases, with 17 bases between. CDR3 coding DNA: TGTGCCAGCAGTCCCCCAGGGGAGGGAGGCAATGAGCAGTTCTTC. Its protein product is CASSPPGEGGNEQFF.

The table lists this clonotype with many counts. In DNA form, the CDR3 reads TGCGCCAGCAGCCCCACGACAGGGGGCGAGGAGCAGTACTTC. Protein sequence: CASSPTTGGEEQYF. The chain combines TRBV5-1 with TRBJ2-7, with 10 bases that match TRBD1. With 4 bases clipped from V and 7 bases from J, the junction kept 8 bases outside the gene matches. Germline CDR1 SGHRS, CDR2 YFSETQ. The length of the CDR3 is 14 residues.

CDR3: CSGSTGTRYNEQFF. The CDR3 nucleotides are TGCAGTGGGTCGACCGGGACACGCTACAATGAGCAGTTCTTC. The V gene is TRBV20-1, the J gene TRBJ2-1; weak D call: TRBD1 (6 bases). Per germline, CDR1 DFQATT and CDR2 SNEGSKA (reference sequence). The CDR3 loop spans 14 amino acids. Trimming left V 7 bases short and J 3 bases short, with 16 bases between.

This clonotype came up a few times. The gene calls are TRBV16 and TRBJ2-3; possibly TRBD2 for D (5 bases). From germline, CDR1 is KGHSY and CDR2 FQNENV. The CDR3 has 14 residues. Trimming took off 7 bases at V and 2 bases at J, with 13 bases between the two ends. For the CDR3, the DNA is TGTGCCAGCACCCATTGGAGGACCACAGATACGCAGTATTTT. It codes for CASTHWRTTDTQYF.

This clonotype was observed a handful of times. The chain carries TRBV4-1 and TRBJ2-2; TRBD2 aligns across 7 bases. The CDR3 runs 15 residues. The V segment lost 2 bases and the J segment 1 base; nucleotides outside the gene matches: 1. Germline V lookup: CDR1 MGHRA, CDR2 YSYEKL. DNA for the CDR3: TGCGCCAGCAGCCAATCGGGGGGGAACACCGGGGAGCTGTTTTTT. Protein sequence: CASSQSGGNTGELFF.

This clonotype turned up a few times. The chain combines TRBV2 with TRBJ2-1; a weak D match, TRBD2 (5 bases). The CDR3 covers 13 residues. Trimming cost V 7 bases and J 5 bases, with 12 bases left between them. The germline V gene has CDR1 SNHLY and CDR2 FYNNEI. The CDR3 protein is CASIVVRDNEQFF. In DNA, the CDR3 is TGTGCCAGCATTGTAGTGCGGGACAATGAGCAGTTCTTC.

A few counts support this clonotype. The chain carries TRBV5-1 and TRBJ2-3, with a weak D call TRBD1 (5 bases). The V end was cut by 2 bases, the J end by 0 bases, with 19 bases between. This CDR3 is 18 amino acids long. Germline V gives CDR1 SGHRS, CDR2 YFSETQ. CDR3 sequence reads: CASSLKRTGGYSTDTQYF. The CDR3 DNA follows: TGCGCCAGCAGCTTAAAGAGAACAGGCGGTTATAGCACAGATACGCAGTATTTT.

This clonotype has a handful of counts. The V call is TRBV7-9, the J call TRBJ2-1, with 10 nucleotides matching TRBD1. CDR1 is SEHNR and CDR2 is FQNEAQ in the germline V gene (reference sequence). The CDR3 loop spans 13 amino acids. V lost 8 bases, J lost 10 bases, and 8 bases stayed unmatched. The chain's CDR3 is CASRKDRGGEQFF. CDR3 in DNA: TGTGCCAGCCGCAAGGACAGGGGGGGAGAGCAGTTCTTC.

The chain has TRBV6-5 and TRBJ2-1, with 12 bases fitting TRBD2. The CDR3 has 16 residues. Germline CDR1 and CDR2: MNHEY and SVGAGI. The V and J ends lost 3 bases and 6 bases, in that order; junction bases with no gene match: 6. CDR3 loop: CASSYLAGGPGNEQFF. In DNA, the CDR3 is TGTGCCAGCAGTTATCTAGCGGGAGGGCCTGGCAATGAGCAGTTCTTC.

The V gene is TRBV4-1, the J gene TRBJ2-5; 7 nucleotides line up with TRBD1. This CDR3 is 15 amino acids long. V lost 0 bases to trimming and J lost 0 bases; unmatched junction nucleotides: 1. Germline V gene sequence: CDR1 MGHRA, CDR2 YSYEKL. The CDR3 nucleotides are TGCGCCAGCAGCCAAGATCAGGGGGACCAAGAGACCCAGTACTTC. Translation: CASSQDQGDQETQYF.